This record looks at one T cell receptor (beta chain) sequence and its context. This sample is drawn from a study of T cells in Graves' hyperthyroidism and ophthalmopathy. The CDR3 is 14 amino acids. The V and J ends lost 0 bases and 8 bases respectively, with 9 bases between them. CDR1 and CDR2 from the germline V gene are SGHKS and YYEKEE (reference sequence). Researchers took RNA transcripts and amplified the TCR beta CDR3 regions from them. Researchers ran a first-round RT-PCR on the TCR CDR3 using the HTBI primer set. TCRdb analysed the multiplex PCR reads with MiXCR anew, one entry per CDR3 protein. The sample contains about 510,000 distinct CDR3 sequences, over 35% of which appear only once.

The V and J genes are TRBV5-5 and TRBJ1-6; D unclear. What was sequenced was peripheral blood or thyroid tissue (not recorded which). The sequence was collected from an adult woman with Graves' disease, either hyperthyroidism or ophthalmopathy (not recorded which). CDR3 protein: CASSLGGLDSPLHF. The CDR3 DNA is TGTGCCAGCAGCTTGGGAGGCCTTGATTCACCCCTCCACTTT.